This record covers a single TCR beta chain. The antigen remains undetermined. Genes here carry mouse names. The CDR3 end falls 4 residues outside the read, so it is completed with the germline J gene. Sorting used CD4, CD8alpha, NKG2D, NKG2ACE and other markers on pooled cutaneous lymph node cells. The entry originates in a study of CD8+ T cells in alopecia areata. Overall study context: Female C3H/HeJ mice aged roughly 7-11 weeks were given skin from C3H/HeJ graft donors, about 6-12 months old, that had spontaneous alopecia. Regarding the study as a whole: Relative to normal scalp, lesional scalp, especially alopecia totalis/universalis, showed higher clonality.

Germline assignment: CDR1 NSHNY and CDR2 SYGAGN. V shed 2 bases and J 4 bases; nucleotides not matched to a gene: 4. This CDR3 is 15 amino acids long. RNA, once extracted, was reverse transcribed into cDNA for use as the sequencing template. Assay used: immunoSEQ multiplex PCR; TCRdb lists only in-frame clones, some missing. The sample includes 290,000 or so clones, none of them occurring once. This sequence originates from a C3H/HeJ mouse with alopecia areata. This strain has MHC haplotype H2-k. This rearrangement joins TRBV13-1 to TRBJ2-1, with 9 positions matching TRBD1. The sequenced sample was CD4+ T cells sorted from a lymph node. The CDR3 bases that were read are TGTGCCAGCAGTGACGGGACAGGGCATTATGCT. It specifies CASSDGTGHYA. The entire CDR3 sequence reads CASSDGTGHYAEQFF.